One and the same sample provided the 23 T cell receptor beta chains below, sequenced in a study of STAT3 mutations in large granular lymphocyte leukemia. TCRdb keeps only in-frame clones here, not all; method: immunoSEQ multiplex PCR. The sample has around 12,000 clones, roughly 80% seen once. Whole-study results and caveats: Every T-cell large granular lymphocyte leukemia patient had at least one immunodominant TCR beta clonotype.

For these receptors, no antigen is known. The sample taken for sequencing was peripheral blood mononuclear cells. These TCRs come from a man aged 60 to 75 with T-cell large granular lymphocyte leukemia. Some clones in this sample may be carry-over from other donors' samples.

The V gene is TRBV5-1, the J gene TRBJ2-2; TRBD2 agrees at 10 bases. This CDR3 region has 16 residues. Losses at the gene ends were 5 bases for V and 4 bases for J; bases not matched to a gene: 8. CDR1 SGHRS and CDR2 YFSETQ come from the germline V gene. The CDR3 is CASRPSGSVGTGELFF. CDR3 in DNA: TGCGCCAGCAGGCCTAGCGGGAGCGTGGGCACCGGGGAGCTGTTTTTT.

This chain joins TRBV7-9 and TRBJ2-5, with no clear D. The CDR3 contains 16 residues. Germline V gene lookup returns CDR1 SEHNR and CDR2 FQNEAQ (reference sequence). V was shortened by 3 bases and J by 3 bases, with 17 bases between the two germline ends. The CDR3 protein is CASSFFKRRTKETQYF. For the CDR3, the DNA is TGTGCCAGCAGCTTTTTTAAGCGCCGCACCAAAGAGACCCAGTACTTC. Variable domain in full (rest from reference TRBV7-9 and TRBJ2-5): DTGVSQNPRHKITKRGQNVTFRCDPISEHNRLYWYRQTLGQGPEFLTYFQNEAQLEKSRLLSDRFSAERPKGSFSTLEIQRTEQGDSAMYLCASSFFKRRTKETQYFGPGTRLLVL.

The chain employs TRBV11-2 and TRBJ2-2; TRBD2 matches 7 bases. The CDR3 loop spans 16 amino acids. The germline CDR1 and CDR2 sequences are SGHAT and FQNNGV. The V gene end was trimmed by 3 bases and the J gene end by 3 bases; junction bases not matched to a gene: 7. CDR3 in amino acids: CASSFIGGRDTGELFF. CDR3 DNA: TGTGCCAGCAGCTTTATCGGCGGGAGAGACACCGGGGAGCTGTTTTTT.

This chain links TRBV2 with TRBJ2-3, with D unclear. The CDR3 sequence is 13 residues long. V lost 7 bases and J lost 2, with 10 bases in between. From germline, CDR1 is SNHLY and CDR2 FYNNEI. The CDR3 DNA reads TGTGCCAGCAATGGACCTTTCACAGATACGCAGTATTTT. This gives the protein CASNGPFTDTQYF.

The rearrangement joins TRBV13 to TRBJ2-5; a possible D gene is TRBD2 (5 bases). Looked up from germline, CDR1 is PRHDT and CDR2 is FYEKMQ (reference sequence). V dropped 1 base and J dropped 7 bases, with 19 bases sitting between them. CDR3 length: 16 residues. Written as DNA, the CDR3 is TGTGCCAGCAGCTTAGTGCAGTCGGGGAAGCGGTCGACCCAGTACTTC. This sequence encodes CASSLVQSGKRSTQYF.

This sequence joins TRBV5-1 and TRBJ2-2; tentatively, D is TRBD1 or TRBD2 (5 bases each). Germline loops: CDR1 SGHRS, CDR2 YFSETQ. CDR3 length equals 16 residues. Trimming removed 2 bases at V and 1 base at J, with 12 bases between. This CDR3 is CASSFQGTGNTGELFF. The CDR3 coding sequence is TGCGCCAGCAGCTTTCAAGGGACGGGGAACACCGGGGAGCTGTTTTTT.

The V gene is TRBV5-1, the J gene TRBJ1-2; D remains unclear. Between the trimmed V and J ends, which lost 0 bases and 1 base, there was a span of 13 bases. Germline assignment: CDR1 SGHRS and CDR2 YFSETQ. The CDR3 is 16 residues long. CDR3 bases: TGCGCCAGCAGCTTGGAGGCCAGGTCGGGTAACTATGGCTACACCTTC. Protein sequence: CASSLEARSGNYGYTF.

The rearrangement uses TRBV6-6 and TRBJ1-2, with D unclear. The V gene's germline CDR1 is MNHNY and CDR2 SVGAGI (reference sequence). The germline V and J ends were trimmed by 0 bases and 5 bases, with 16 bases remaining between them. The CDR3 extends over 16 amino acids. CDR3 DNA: TGTGCCAGCAGTTACTCGACCAGGAGGTCGTCGTATGGCTACACCTTC. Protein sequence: CASSYSTRRSSYGYTF.

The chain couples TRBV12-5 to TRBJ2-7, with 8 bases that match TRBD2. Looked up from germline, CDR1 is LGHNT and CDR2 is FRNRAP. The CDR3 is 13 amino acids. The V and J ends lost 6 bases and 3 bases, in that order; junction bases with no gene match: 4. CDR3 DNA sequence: TGTGCTAGTGGCCCCGGGACTAGCTACGAGCAGTACTTC. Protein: CASGPGTSYEQYF.

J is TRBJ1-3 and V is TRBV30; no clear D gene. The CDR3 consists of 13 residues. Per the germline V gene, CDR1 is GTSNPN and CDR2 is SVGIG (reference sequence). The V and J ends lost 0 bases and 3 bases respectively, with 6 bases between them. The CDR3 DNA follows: TGTGCCTGGAGTGTCCTCCTTGGAAACACCATATATTTT. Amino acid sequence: CAWSVLLGNTIYF.

The CDR3 sequence: CASSHLTDNYEQYF. The CDR3 DNA reads TGTGCCAGCAGCCATCTGACAGACAATTACGAGCAGTACTTC. V gene TRBV7-8 combines with J gene TRBJ2-7; the D gene is possibly TRBD1 (5 bases). Germline V gene lookup returns CDR1 SGHVS and CDR2 FQNEAQ. V dropped 5 bases and J dropped 4 bases, with 15 bases sitting between them. The length of the CDR3 is 14 residues.

CDR3 nucleotides: TGCGCCAGCAGTGTTCAGATCACCGGGGAGCTGTTTTTT. Translating it yields CASSVQITGELFF. The chain couples TRBV10-1 to TRBJ2-2, with unresolved D. In germline, CDR1 is WNHNN, CDR2 SYGVQD (reference sequence). The CDR3 loop spans 13 amino acids. The ends were cut back, 4 bases at V and 4 bases at J, with 7 bases in the middle.

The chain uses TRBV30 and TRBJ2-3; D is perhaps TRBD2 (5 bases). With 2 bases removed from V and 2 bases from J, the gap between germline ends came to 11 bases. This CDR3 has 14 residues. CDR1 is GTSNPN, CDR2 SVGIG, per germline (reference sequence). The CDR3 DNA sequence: TGTGCCTGGAGTCTCACTAGTTCCACAGATACGCAGTATTTT. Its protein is CAWSLTSSTDTQYF.

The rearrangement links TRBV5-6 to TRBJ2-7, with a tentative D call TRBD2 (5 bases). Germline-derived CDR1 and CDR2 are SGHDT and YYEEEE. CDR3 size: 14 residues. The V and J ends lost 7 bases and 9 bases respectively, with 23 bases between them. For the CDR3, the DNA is TGTGCCAGCGAGGAGGCAGGTTCCTCCTTTTGGCAGTACTTC. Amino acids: CASEEAGSSFWQYF.

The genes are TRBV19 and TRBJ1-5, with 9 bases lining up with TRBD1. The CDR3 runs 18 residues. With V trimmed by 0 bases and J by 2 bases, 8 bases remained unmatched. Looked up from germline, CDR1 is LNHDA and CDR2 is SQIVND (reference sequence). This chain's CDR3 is CASSIDLPGTGRNQPQHF. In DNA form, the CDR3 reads TGTGCCAGTAGTATAGACCTTCCCGGGACAGGGCGCAATCAGCCCCAGCATTTT.

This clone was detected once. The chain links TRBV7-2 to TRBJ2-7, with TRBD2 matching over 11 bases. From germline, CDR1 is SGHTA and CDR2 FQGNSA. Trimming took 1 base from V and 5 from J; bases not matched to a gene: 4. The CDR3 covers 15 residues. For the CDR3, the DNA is TGTGCCAGCAGCTTAGAACTAGCGGGAGCAGACGAGCAGTACTTC. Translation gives CASSLELAGADEQYF.

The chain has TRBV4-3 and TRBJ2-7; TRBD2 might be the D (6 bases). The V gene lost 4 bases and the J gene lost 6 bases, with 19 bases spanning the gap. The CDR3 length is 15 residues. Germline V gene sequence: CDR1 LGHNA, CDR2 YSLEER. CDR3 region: CASSLSGEVASEQYF. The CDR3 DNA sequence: TGCGCCAGCAGCCTCTCGGGGGAGGTCGCTTCCGAGCAGTACTTC.

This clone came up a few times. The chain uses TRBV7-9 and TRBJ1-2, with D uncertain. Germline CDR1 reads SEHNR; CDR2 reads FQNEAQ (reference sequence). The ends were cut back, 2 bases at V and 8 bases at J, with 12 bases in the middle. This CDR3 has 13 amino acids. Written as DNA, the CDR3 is TGTGCCAGCAGCTTACTGTCGATCGGGGGCTACACCTTC. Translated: CASSLLSIGGYTF.

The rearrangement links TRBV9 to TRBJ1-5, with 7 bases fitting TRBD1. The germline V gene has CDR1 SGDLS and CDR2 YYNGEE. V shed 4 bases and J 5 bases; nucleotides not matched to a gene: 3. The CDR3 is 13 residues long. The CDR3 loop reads CASSLTGDQPQHF. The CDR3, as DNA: TGTGCCAGCAGCCTAACAGGGGATCAGCCCCAGCATTTT.

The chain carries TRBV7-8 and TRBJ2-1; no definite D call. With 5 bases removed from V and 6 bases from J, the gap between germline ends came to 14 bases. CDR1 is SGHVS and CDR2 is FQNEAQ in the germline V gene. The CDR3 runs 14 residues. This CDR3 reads CASSRLGDRNEQFF. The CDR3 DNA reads TGTGCCAGCAGCCGCCTAGGCGACCGCAATGAGCAGTTCTTC.

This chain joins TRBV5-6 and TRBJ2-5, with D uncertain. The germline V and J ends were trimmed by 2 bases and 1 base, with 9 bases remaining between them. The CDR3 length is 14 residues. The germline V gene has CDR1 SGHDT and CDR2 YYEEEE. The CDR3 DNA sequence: TGTGCCAGCAGCTTACCCGGGTCCCAAGAGACCCAGTACTTC. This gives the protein CASSLPGSQETQYF.

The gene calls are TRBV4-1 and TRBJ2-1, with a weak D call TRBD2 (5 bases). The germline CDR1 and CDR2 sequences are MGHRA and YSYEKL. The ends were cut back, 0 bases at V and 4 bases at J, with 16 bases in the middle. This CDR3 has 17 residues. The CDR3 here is CASSQEFGNRRYNEQFF. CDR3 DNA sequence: TGCGCCAGCAGCCAAGAATTTGGTAACCGGAGGTACAATGAGCAGTTCTTC.

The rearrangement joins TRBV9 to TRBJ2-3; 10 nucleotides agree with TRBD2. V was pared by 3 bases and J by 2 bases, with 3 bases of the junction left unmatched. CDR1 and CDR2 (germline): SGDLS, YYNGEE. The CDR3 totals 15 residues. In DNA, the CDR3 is TGTGCCAGCAGCGGGACTAGCGGATCCACAGATACGCAGTATTTT. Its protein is CASSGTSGSTDTQYF.